The next 16 T cell receptor beta chains were all read from a single sample in a study of cytomegalovirus exposure and HLA in healthy donors. Only in-frame clones appear in the TCRdb table, and some are missing; sequencing was by immunoSEQ multiplex PCR. The sample includes 95,000 to 150,000 clones, under 90% of them seen just once. The sample was PBMCs. The receptor source for this set is a woman younger than 45 in good health and CMV-seronegative.

The rearrangement links TRBV9 to TRBJ1-3, with 10 nucleotides matching TRBD1. CDR1 SGDLS and CDR2 YYNGEE come from the germline V gene. The CDR3 consists of 17 residues. V lost 0 bases and J lost 8; bases outside the gene matches: 11. The CDR3 sequence: CASSVDGDRGLLDTIYF. The CDR3 DNA sequence: TGTGCCAGCAGCGTAGATGGAGACAGGGGGCTCCTAGACACCATATATTTT.

This chain joins TRBV23-1 and TRBJ2-7; 9 nucleotides align to TRBD1. TRBV23-1 is an ORF for which the function is uncertain. Unmatched junction bases numbered 8, after V lost 6 bases and J lost 2 bases. The CDR3 extends over 15 amino acids. The CDR3 DNA reads TGCGCCAGCAGGAGGGACAGGGTAGCAACCTACGAGCAGTACTTC. This sequence encodes CASRRDRVATYEQYF.

This sequence joins TRBV7-2 and TRBJ1-6; the D is unclear. CDR1 SGHTA and CDR2 FQGNSA come from the germline V gene. This CDR3 is 13 amino acids long. V lost 0 bases and J lost 14, with 11 bases in between. The DNA for the CDR3 is TGTGCCAGCAGCTTAGCGGAGACGAGGGCCCTCCACTTT. Translation: CASSLAETRALHF. The full variable domain, rest sourced from reference TRBV7-2 and TRBJ1-6, is GAGVSQSPSNKVTEKGKDVELRCDPISGHTALYWYRQSLGQGLEFLIYFQGNSAPDKSGLPSDRFSAERTGGSVSTLTIQRTQQEDSAVYLCASSLAETRALHFGNGTRLTVT.

The J gene is TRBJ2-7, the V gene TRBV21-1; the DNA was not used to check the table's D call, TRBD2. TRBV21-1 is listed as a pseudogene. The CDR3 has 12 amino acids. CDR3 in amino acids: CASSFRLGRWHF. The CDR3 bases are TGTGCCAGCAGCTTCCGACTGGGTAGATGGCACTTC.

This chain joins TRBV7-6 and TRBJ2-2; 7 bases are shared with TRBD1. Germline lookup yields CDR1 SGHVS and CDR2 FNYEAQ. This CDR3 has 16 residues. Losses at the gene ends were 5 bases for V and 1 base for J; bases not matched to a gene: 7. The CDR3 DNA reads as TGTGCCAGCAGCCCCCGGACAGGCCAGAACACCGGGGAGCTGTTTTTT. This encodes CASSPRTGQNTGELFF.

The rearrangement links TRBV19 to TRBJ1-1; the D is unclear. The germline gives CDR1 LNHDA, CDR2 SQIVND (reference sequence). This CDR3 has 14 amino acids. The ends were cut back, 0 bases at V and 1 base at J, with 6 bases in the middle. The chain's CDR3 is CASSIDAGNTEAFF. The DNA of the CDR3 is TGTGCCAGTAGTATAGATGCGGGGAACACTGAAGCTTTCTTT.

The chain couples TRBV2 to TRBJ1-5, with D possibly TRBD1 on 5 matching bases. This CDR3 has 16 residues. Germline V CDR1 and CDR2: SNHLY, FYNNEI. V was pared by 2 bases and J by 1 base, with 12 bases between. CDR3 residues: CASSELGGRSNQPQHF. The CDR3 bases are TGTGCCAGCAGTGAATTGGGGGGACGAAGCAATCAGCCCCAGCATTTT.

The gene calls are TRBV6-5 and TRBJ2-7; weak D call: TRBD1 (6 bases). Germline V gives CDR1 MNHEY, CDR2 SVGAGI. Trimming took 7 bases from V and 2 from J, leaving 15 bases between them. The CDR3 is 14 amino acids. CDR3 nucleotide sequence: TGTGCCAGCAACCCAGGGGTCCCGACCTACGAGCAGTACTTC. It is translated as CASNPGVPTYEQYF.

The chain carries TRBV4-3 and TRBJ1-2; TRBD1 agrees at 7 bases. The germline V gene has CDR1 LGHNA and CDR2 YSLEER. The CDR3 spans 15 residues. Trimming removed 0 bases from V and 4 bases from J; junction bases left unmatched: 5. The DNA for the CDR3 is TGCGCCAGCAGCCAAGAGAAGGGGGCTAGCTATGGCTACACCTTC. Its protein is CASSQEKGASYGYTF.

The chain is built from TRBV11-3 and TRBJ2-1, with a weak D call TRBD2 (7 bases). Between the trimmed V and J ends, which lost 7 bases and 0 bases, there was a span of 13 bases. Germline V gene sequence: CDR1 SGHNT, CDR2 YENEEA. CDR3 size: 15 residues. CDR3 in DNA: TGTGCCAGCACCGAGGGGGGGCCCTCCTACAATGAGCAGTTCTTC. Its translation is CASTEGGPSYNEQFF. Together with reference TRBV11-3 and TRBJ2-1, the CDR3 gives the full variable domain: EAGVVQSPRYKIIEKKQPVAFWCNPISGHNTLYWYLQNLGQGPELLIRYENEEAVDDSQLPKDRFSAERLKGVDSTLKIQPAELGDSAVYLCASTEGGPSYNEQFFGPGTRLTVL.

This clone appeared a single time. This rearrangement joins TRBV7-3 to TRBJ2-5; a possible D gene is TRBD1 (6 bases). The CDR3 contains 14 residues. In germline, CDR1 is SGHTA, CDR2 FQGTGA. V was cut by 0 bases and J by 5 bases, with 10 bases left in between. Here the CDR3 DNA reads TGTGCCAGCAGCTTAACCCCACAGGGTGAGACCCAGTACTTC. This codes for CASSLTPQGETQYF.

The CDR3: CASTNSGELFF. CDR3 DNA: TGTGCCAGCACTAATTCCGGGGAGCTGTTTTTT. The V call is TRBV2, the J call TRBJ2-2; D is undetermined. This CDR3 spans 11 amino acids. V was trimmed by 7 bases and J by 6 bases, leaving 6 bases between them. CDR1 and CDR2 (germline): SNHLY, FYNNEI.

The CDR3, as DNA: TGTGCCAGCAGGGCCTCCGGGGCTGGGGCCAACGTCCTGACTTTC. This sequence encodes CASRASGAGANVLTF. This sequence joins TRBV6-5 and TRBJ2-6; perhaps TRBD2 as D (5 bases). The CDR3 loop spans 15 amino acids. The germline V and J ends were trimmed by 6 bases and 2 bases, with 11 bases remaining between them. CDR1 is MNHEY and CDR2 is SVGAGI in the germline V gene.

This clone was seen just once. This chain joins TRBV7-2 and TRBJ2-7, with TRBD2 matching over 11 bases. The CDR3 sequence is 16 residues long. V lost 5 bases to trimming and J lost 3 bases; unmatched junction nucleotides: 9. The germline CDR1 and CDR2 sequences are SGHTA and FQGNSA. CDR3 region: CASSAMTSGAYYEQYF. For the CDR3, the DNA is TGTGCCAGCAGCGCCATGACTAGCGGGGCTTACTACGAGCAGTACTTC.

V usage is TRBV18 and J usage is TRBJ2-3; TRBD2 might be the D (5 bases). CDR1 KGHSH and CDR2 LQKENI come from the germline V gene. The V gene lost 0 bases and the J gene lost 0 bases, with 10 bases spanning the gap. The CDR3 runs 16 residues. The CDR3: CASSPPRAGSTDTQYF. CDR3 nucleotides: TGTGCCAGCTCACCACCGCGGGCAGGTAGCACAGATACGCAGTATTTT.

The genes are TRBV7-6 and TRBJ2-1; TRBD2 matches at 11 bases. V was clipped by 6 bases and J by 2 bases; unmatched bases: 3. Germline assignment: CDR1 SGHVS and CDR2 FNYEAQ. This CDR3 has 15 residues. The CDR3 DNA sequence: TGTGCCAGCAGTTATAGCGGGGGGGCCTACAATGAGCAGTTCTTC. It translates to CASSYSGGAYNEQFF.